This T cell receptor beta chain was identified in a study of cytomegalovirus exposure and HLA in healthy donors. Study findings and constraints: Roughly uniform sequencing depth across donors was assumed, possibly incorrectly. Segments of the TCR beta V type were, in most cases, productive about 90% or about 30% of the time in an earlier analysis.

The CDR3 has 17 amino acids. Germline assignment: CDR1 SGDLS and CDR2 YYNGEE. Trimming took 3 bases from V and 6 from J; bases not matched to a gene: 12. Concerning this clone itself: The antigen is undetermined.

13 Jbeta primers and 60 Vbeta primers were used for the PCR. Sequencing used immunoSEQ multiplex PCR; TCRdb keeps in-frame clones, though not all of them. This sample has around 230,000 clones, with around 80% found just once. Sample: PBMCs. This sequence joins TRBV9 and TRBJ2-2, with 9 bases fitting TRBD1. The TCR comes from a middle-aged man in good health and CMV-seropositive. The CDR3 nucleotides are TGTGCCAGCAGCGCAGATCATGGGACAGGGCATCCCGGGGAGCTGTTTTTT. Encoded protein: CASSADHGTGHPGELFF.